This T cell receptor beta chain was identified in a study of blood T cell repertoires in COVID-19. Study background: Sites in the United States, Italy and Spain provided acute and convalescent COVID-19 samples. T cells, B-cell-depleted T cells, or PBMCs provided the cDNA or gDNA that served as material.

Trimming removed 6 bases at V and 7 bases at J, with 15 bases between. In germline, CDR1 is MNHEY, CDR2 SMNVEV (reference sequence). The CDR3 runs 14 residues. In the original analysis: Amplification with reference gene primers provided the estimates of nucleated cell counts. The protocol was immunoSEQ multiplex PCR, while the TCRdb copy is restricted to in-frame clones and leaves out a portion. Clonal size and the V and J genes are those of that table, whereas D and trimming came from the DNA. The data hold more than 150,000 clones, with less than 85% observed a single time. The origin of this receptor is a man between 45 and 60 years old who had recovered from COVID-19. The J gene is TRBJ1-4, the V gene TRBV27; D may be TRBD1 (5 bases). The sequenced sample was peripheral blood. Here the CDR3 DNA reads TGTGCCAGCAGATTTGGAGGGGCCCGTGAAAAACTGTTTTTT. Amino acid sequence: CASRFGGAREKLFF. Variable domain in full (rest from reference TRBV27 and TRBJ1-4): EAQVTQNPRYLITVTGKKLTVTCSQNMNHEYMSWYRQDPGLGLRQIYYSMNVEVTDKGDVPEGYKVSRKEKRNFPLILESPSPNQTSLYFCASRFGGAREKLFFGSGTQLSVL.